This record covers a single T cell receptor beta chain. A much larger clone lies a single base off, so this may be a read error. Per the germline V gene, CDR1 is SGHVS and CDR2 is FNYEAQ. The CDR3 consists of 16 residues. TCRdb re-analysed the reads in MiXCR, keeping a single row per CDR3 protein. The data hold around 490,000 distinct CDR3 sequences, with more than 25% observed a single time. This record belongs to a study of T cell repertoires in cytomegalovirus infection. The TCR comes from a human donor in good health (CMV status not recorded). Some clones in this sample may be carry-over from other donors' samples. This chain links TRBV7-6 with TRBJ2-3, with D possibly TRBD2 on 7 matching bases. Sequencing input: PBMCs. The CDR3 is CASSKGGGGRTVTQYF. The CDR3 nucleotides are TGTGCCAGCAGCAAGGGCGGGGGCGGCCGCACAGTTACGCAGTATTTT.